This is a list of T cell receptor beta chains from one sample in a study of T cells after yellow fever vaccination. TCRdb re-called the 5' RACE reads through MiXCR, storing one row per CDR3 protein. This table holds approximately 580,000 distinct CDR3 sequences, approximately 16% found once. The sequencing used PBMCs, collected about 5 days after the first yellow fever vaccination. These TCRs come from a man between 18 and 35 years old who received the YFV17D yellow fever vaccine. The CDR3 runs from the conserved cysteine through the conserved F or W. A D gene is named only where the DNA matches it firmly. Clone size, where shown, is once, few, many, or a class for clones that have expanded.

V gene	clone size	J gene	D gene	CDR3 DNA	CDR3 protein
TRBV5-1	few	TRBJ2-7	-	TGCGCCAGCAGCTTGTCTCGGGTGGAGCAGTACTTC	CASSLSRVEQYF
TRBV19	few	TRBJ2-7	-	TGTGCCAGTAGTATAGATCTTGGGGATTCCTCCTACGAGCAGTACTTC	CASSIDLGDSSYEQYF
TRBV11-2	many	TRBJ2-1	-	TGTGCCAGCAGCTTCCCACGGGGCTCGGACCGTGAGCAGTTCTTC	CASSFPRGSDREQFF
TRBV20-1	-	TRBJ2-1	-	TGCAGTGCTAGTCTGGGCAGGGGTGCCTACAATGAGCAGTTCTTC	CSASLGRGAYNEQFF
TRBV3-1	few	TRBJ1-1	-	TGTGCCAGCAGCGCCAGGGGTCGAGGGATTTTCACTGAAGCTTTCTTT	CASSARGRGIFTEAFF
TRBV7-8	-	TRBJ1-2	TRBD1	TGTGCCAGCAGGCCGACGACAGGGGCTCACTATGGCTACACCTTC	CASRPTTGAHYGYTF
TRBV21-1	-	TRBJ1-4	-	TGTGCCAGCAGCGCGCGACAGGGTCCGGAAAAACTGTTTTTT	CASSARQGPEKLFF
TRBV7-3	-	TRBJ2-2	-	TGTGCCAGCAGCCCAAACCGGGCGGGGAGGAACACCGGGGAGCTGTTTTTT	CASSPNRAGRNTGELFF
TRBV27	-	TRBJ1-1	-	TGTGCCAGCACCGCCACCCGACGGTCGAACACTGAAGCTTTCTTT	CASTATRRSNTEAFF
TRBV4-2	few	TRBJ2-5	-	TGTGCCAGCAGCCAAGATAGTGGTTGGGGGGCCCGGGAGACCCAGTACTTC	CASSQDSGWGARETQYF
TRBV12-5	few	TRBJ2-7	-	TGTGCTAGTGGTTTGAGACAGAAAGGCTACGAGCAGTACTTC	CASGLRQKGYEQYF
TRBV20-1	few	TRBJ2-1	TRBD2	TGCAGTGCTAGGACCGGGGGGGCCTACTCCTACAATGAGCAGTTCTTC	CSARTGGAYSYNEQFF
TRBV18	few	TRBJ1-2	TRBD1	TGTGCCAGCTCACCAACCGGGACAGACGACTACACCTTC	CASSPTGTDDYTF
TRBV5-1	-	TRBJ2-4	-	TGCGCCAGCAGCCAGGGGAGGGACATTCAGTACTTC	CASSQGRDIQYF
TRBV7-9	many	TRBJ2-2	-	TGTGCCAGCAGCGCGGGTGTTTACACCGGGGAGCTGTTTTTT	CASSAGVYTGELFF
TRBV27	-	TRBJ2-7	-	TGTGCCAGCAGTTTCTCGGGACTGAAGTACGAGCAGTACTTC	CASSFSGLKYEQYF
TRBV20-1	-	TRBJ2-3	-	TGCAGTACGAAGCAAGGGGGGGGAAGCACAGATACGCAGTATTTT	CSTKQGGGSTDTQYF
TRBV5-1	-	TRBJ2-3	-	TGCGCCAGCAGCTTAGGATGGAGGCAAGATACGCAGTATTTT	CASSLGWRQDTQYF
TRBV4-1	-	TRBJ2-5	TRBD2	TGCGCCAGCAGCCAAGGCTGGCGGGGGGGGAAGACCCAGTACTTC	CASSQGWRGGKTQYF
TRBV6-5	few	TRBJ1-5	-	TGTGCCAGCACCCTCGACGGGGTCAGCGAGCCCCAGCATTTT	CASTLDGVSEPQHF
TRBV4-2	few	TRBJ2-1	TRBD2	TGTGCCAGCAGCCAAGATCTACTAGCGGGGGGGTACAATGAGCAGTTCTTC	CASSQDLLAGGYNEQFF
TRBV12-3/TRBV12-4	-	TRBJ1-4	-	TGTGCCAGCAGTTCATCAGGTTTCAATGAAAAACTGTTTTTT	CASSSSGFNEKLFF
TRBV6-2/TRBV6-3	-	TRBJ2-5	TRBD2	TGTGCCAGCAGCCTTCGGGGGGGCATTGAGACCCAGTACTTC	CASSLRGGIETQYF